The rows below give T cell receptor beta chains drawn from one sample of a study of blood T cell repertoires in COVID-19. Sequencing used immunoSEQ multiplex PCR; TCRdb keeps in-frame clones, though not all of them. This table has about 260,000 clones, 75% to 90% appearing once. Sequencing was done on a sample of peripheral blood. These TCRs come from a human donor in a cohort sampled during active COVID-19. Each CDR3 is given with its conserved first and last residue. A D gene is named only where the DNA matches it firmly. Clone size is not always given. Where it is, it says once, few, many or a class for expanded clones.

d_gene: .; j_gene: TRBJ2-1; v_gene: TRBV6-2/TRBV6-3; abundance: once; CDR3nt: TGTGCCAGCAGTAGACACAGGGAGAGCTCCTACAATGAGCAGTTCTTC; CDR3aa: CASSRHRESSYNEQFF
d_gene: .; j_gene: TRBJ1-6; v_gene: TRBV28; abundance: few; CDR3nt: TGTGCCAGCAGTTTAATGGCACAGCAGAATAATTCACCCCTCCACTTT; CDR3aa: CASSLMAQQNNSPLHF
d_gene: .; j_gene: TRBJ1-2; v_gene: TRBV16; abundance: .; CDR3nt: TGTGCCAGCAGCCGAAGTCGGTCGGGCTACACCTTC; CDR3aa: CASSRSRSGYTF
d_gene: TRBD2; j_gene: TRBJ2-3; v_gene: TRBV11-2; abundance: .; CDR3nt: TGTGCCAGCAGCTTAAGACGCGGACTAGCGGGAAGCACAGATACGCAGTATTTT; CDR3aa: CASSLRRGLAGSTDTQYF
d_gene: TRBD2; j_gene: TRBJ2-2; v_gene: TRBV15; abundance: .; CDR3nt: TGTGCCACCAGCAGAGAAGGGCTAGCGGGTAACACCGGGGAGCTGTTTTTT; CDR3aa: CATSREGLAGNTGELFF
d_gene: .; j_gene: TRBJ1-5; v_gene: TRBV11-2; abundance: .; CDR3nt: TGTGCCAGCAGCTTACTACCGGGGGGGCTTAATCAGCCCCAGCATTTT; CDR3aa: CASSLLPGGLNQPQHF
d_gene: .; j_gene: TRBJ2-1; v_gene: TRBV7-2; abundance: .; CDR3nt: TGTGCCAGCAGCTTGAGGACAGGGACTACTAATGAGCAGTTCTTC; CDR3aa: CASSLRTGTTNEQFF
d_gene: TRBD2; j_gene: TRBJ2-6; v_gene: TRBV4-1; abundance: .; CDR3nt: TGCGCCAGCAGCCAACGGGCTAGCGGGCAATCCTCTGGGGCCAACGTCCTGACTTTC; CDR3aa: CASSQRASGQSSGANVLTF
d_gene: TRBD2; j_gene: TRBJ2-5; v_gene: TRBV5-1; abundance: .; CDR3nt: TGCGCCAGCAGCTCCGGGACTAGCGGGAGAGAGACCCAGTACTTC; CDR3aa: CASSSGTSGRETQYF
d_gene: TRBD1; j_gene: TRBJ2-7; v_gene: TRBV5-1; abundance: few; CDR3nt: TGCGCCAGCAGCTACTGGACAGGGGGCTACGAGCAGTACTTC; CDR3aa: CASSYWTGGYEQYF
d_gene: .; j_gene: TRBJ2-2; v_gene: TRBV18; abundance: once; CDR3nt: TGTGCCAGCTCAACGGGCACCGGGGAGCTGTTTTTT; CDR3aa: CASSTGTGELFF
d_gene: TRBD2; j_gene: TRBJ2-1; v_gene: TRBV15; abundance: .; CDR3nt: TGTGCCACCAGCAGACTAGCGGGGGGGATGTACAATGAGCAGTTCTTC; CDR3aa: CATSRLAGGMYNEQFF
d_gene: .; j_gene: TRBJ1-2; v_gene: TRBV5-4; abundance: .; CDR3nt: TGTGCCAGCAGCTTGGGGAGGGGCAACTATGGCTACACCTTC; CDR3aa: CASSLGRGNYGYTF
d_gene: .; j_gene: TRBJ2-7; v_gene: TRBV6-5; abundance: .; CDR3nt: TGTGCCAGCAATAGGCCAGGGCACTACGAGCAGTACTTC; CDR3aa: CASNRPGHYEQYF
d_gene: TRBD2; j_gene: TRBJ2-3; v_gene: TRBV29-1; abundance: .; CDR3nt: TGCAGCGTTATCTCAGCGGGAAGCACAGATACGCAGTATTTT; CDR3aa: CSVISAGSTDTQYF
d_gene: .; j_gene: TRBJ1-2; v_gene: TRBV7-9; abundance: .; CDR3nt: TGTGCCAGCAGCTTAGACAGGGTGATTGACTATGGCTATACCTTC; CDR3aa: CASSLDRVIDYGYTF
d_gene: .; j_gene: TRBJ1-2; v_gene: TRBV11-2; abundance: .; CDR3nt: TGTGCCAGCAGCTCGACCCGGACAGCCGGCTATGGCTACACCTTC; CDR3aa: CASSSTRTAGYGYTF
d_gene: TRBD1; j_gene: TRBJ1-3; v_gene: TRBV6-5; abundance: .; CDR3nt: TGTGCCAGCAGTTACATGGGACAGGGAAAAACTTTCGCCATATATTTT; CDR3aa: CASSYMGQGKTFAIYF
d_gene: TRBD2; j_gene: TRBJ2-7; v_gene: TRBV4-3; abundance: .; CDR3nt: TGCGCCAGCAGCCAATCGACTAGCGGGGGACTACCCTACGAGCAGTACTTC; CDR3aa: CASSQSTSGGLPYEQYF
d_gene: TRBD1; j_gene: TRBJ2-3; v_gene: TRBV7-2; abundance: .; CDR3nt: TGTGCCAGCAGCTTAAAGGGGGACAGGGGCACAGATACGCAGTATTTT; CDR3aa: CASSLKGDRGTDTQYF
d_gene: TRBD2; j_gene: TRBJ2-1; v_gene: TRBV2; abundance: .; CDR3nt: TGTGCCAGGGGGGGACTATCCAATGAGCAGTTCTTC; CDR3aa: CARGGLSNEQFF
d_gene: .; j_gene: TRBJ1-2; v_gene: TRBV5-1; abundance: .; CDR3nt: TGCGCCAGCAGCCAGGGACACGGGGCATATGGCTACACCTTC; CDR3aa: CASSQGHGAYGYTF
d_gene: TRBD1; j_gene: TRBJ2-7; v_gene: TRBV28; abundance: few; CDR3nt: TGTGCCAGCAGCCGCCTCCCCGGGACAGGGGGCTCCGAGCAGTACTTC; CDR3aa: CASSRLPGTGGSEQYF
d_gene: .; j_gene: TRBJ1-1; v_gene: TRBV4-2; abundance: few; CDR3nt: TGTGCCAGCAGCCAAGCGCACGGGGAACCTGAAGCTTTCTTT; CDR3aa: CASSQAHGEPEAFF
d_gene: TRBD2; j_gene: TRBJ2-1; v_gene: TRBV4-2; abundance: .; CDR3nt: TGTGCCAGCAGCCAAGTTATGACTAGCGGGAGGGAAAATGAGCAGTTCTTC; CDR3aa: CASSQVMTSGRENEQFF
d_gene: .; j_gene: TRBJ1-2; v_gene: TRBV23-1; abundance: few; CDR3nt: TGCGCCAGCAGTCGAGGGCGGGAGGATAGCTATGGCTACACCTTC; CDR3aa: CASSRGREDSYGYTF
d_gene: .; j_gene: TRBJ1-1; v_gene: TRBV2; abundance: .; CDR3nt: TGTGCCAGCACCAACGGAGGGAAAAACACTGAAGCTTTCTTT; CDR3aa: CASTNGGKNTEAFF
d_gene: TRBD1; j_gene: TRBJ2-6; v_gene: TRBV29-1; abundance: .; CDR3nt: TGCAGCGTCGCCGGGACAGGGGGCACTGGGGCCAACGTCCTGACTTTC; CDR3aa: CSVAGTGGTGANVLTF
d_gene: .; j_gene: TRBJ2-1; v_gene: TRBV29-1; abundance: .; CDR3nt: TGCAGCGTTCGTGTGAGCGGGTTCTCTGAGCAGTTCTTC; CDR3aa: CSVRVSGFSEQFF
d_gene: .; j_gene: TRBJ1-2; v_gene: TRBV21-1; abundance: .; CDR3nt: TGTGCCAGCAGCAAAAGTCCAGGGGAGGGCTATGGCTACACCTTC; CDR3aa: CASSKSPGEGYGYTF
d_gene: TRBD1; j_gene: TRBJ2-7; v_gene: TRBV24-1; abundance: few; CDR3nt: TGTGCCACCAGTGATGTGCACGACAGGGCTTACTCCTACGAGCAGTACTTC; CDR3aa: CATSDVHDRAYSYEQYF
d_gene: .; j_gene: TRBJ2-5; v_gene: TRBV24-1; abundance: .; CDR3nt: TGTGCCACCAGTGATGGACTGAATACACAAGAGACCCAGTACTTC; CDR3aa: CATSDGLNTQETQYF
d_gene: TRBD1; j_gene: TRBJ1-4; v_gene: TRBV7-2; abundance: .; CDR3nt: TGTGCCAGCAGCTTAGGGGACAGGGCGGGGTTCAATGAAAAACTGTTTTTT; CDR3aa: CASSLGDRAGFNEKLFF
d_gene: .; j_gene: TRBJ2-3; v_gene: TRBV7-8; abundance: .; CDR3nt: TGTGCCAGCAGCTTAGGGGGCCGACTAGTTACAGATACGCAGTATTTT; CDR3aa: CASSLGGRLVTDTQYF
d_gene: TRBD1; j_gene: TRBJ2-5; v_gene: TRBV7-3; abundance: .; CDR3nt: TGTGCCAGCAGCTTAAAAGGGACAGAAGAGACCCAGTACTTC; CDR3aa: CASSLKGTEETQYF
d_gene: .; j_gene: TRBJ1-2; v_gene: TRBV5-5; abundance: .; CDR3nt: TGTGCCAGCAGCTCCCTTCCGGGACAAGTTTTTGGCTACACCTTC; CDR3aa: CASSSLPGQVFGYTF
d_gene: TRBD1; j_gene: TRBJ1-4; v_gene: TRBV3-1/TRBV3-2; abundance: .; CDR3nt: TGTGCCAGCAGCCAGCGGGACAGGGGGACTTTAAATGAAAAACTGTTTTTT; CDR3aa: CASSQRDRGTLNEKLFF
d_gene: .; j_gene: TRBJ1-1; v_gene: TRBV27; abundance: .; CDR3nt: TGTGCCATTGGAACGGGGGGCGGACGGCCGAACACTGAAGCTTTCTTT; CDR3aa: CAIGTGGGRPNTEAFF